This is a list of T cell receptor beta chains from one sample in a study of shared clonotypes between healthy human individuals. The method was immunoSEQ multiplex PCR; TCRdb's version includes in-frame clones alone and lacks a portion of them. The data contain some 2,400,000 clones, 90% to 97% of them singletons. The sample consisted of naive CD4+ T cells sorted from blood. The receptors were sampled from a man between 18 and 35 years old in good health. Each CDR3 is given with its conserved first and last residue. A D gene is named only where the DNA matches it firmly. Clone size, where shown, is once, few, many, or a class for clones that have expanded.

>TRBV9|once|TRBJ1-1|-
CASSVDGGAEAFF
TGTGCCAGCAGCGTAGATGGGGGCGCTGAAGCTTTCTTT
>TRBV10-3|-|TRBJ1-6|TRBD1
CAISVDRGASPLHF
TGTGCCATCAGCGTGGACAGGGGAGCATCACCCCTCCACTTT
>TRBV5-4|-|TRBJ1-2|-
CASSLGKAMGYTF
TGTGCCAGCAGCTTGGGAAAGGCGATGGGCTACACCTTC
>TRBV7-9|few|TRBJ2-7|TRBD1
CASSLAGTASYEQYF
TGTGCCAGCAGCTTAGCGGGGACAGCCTCCTACGAGCAGTACTTC
>TRBV7-2|-|TRBJ1-3|-
CASTLSTGLSGNTIYF
TGTGCCAGCACCTTAAGTACAGGACTCTCTGGAAACACCATATATTTT
>TRBV6-9|-|TRBJ1-1|TRBD1
CASSYLTILGQKNTEAFF
TGTGCCAGCAGTTATTTGACTATACTGGGACAGAAGAACACTGAAGCTTTCTTT
>TRBV10-2|-|TRBJ2-1|TRBD2
CASSEWTSNNEQFF
TGCGCCAGCAGTGAATGGACTAGCAACAATGAGCAGTTCTTC
>TRBV28|few|TRBJ2-4|TRBD1
CASSWDSGYIQYF
TGTGCCAGCAGTTGGGACAGCGGATACATTCAGTACTTC
>TRBV4-1|-|TRBJ1-4|TRBD1
CASSQADRAQEKLFF
TGCGCCAGCAGCCAAGCCGACAGGGCCCAGGAAAAACTGTTTTTT
>TRBV29-1|-|TRBJ2-5|-
CSAWDGGKGWTQYF
TGCAGCGCCTGGGACGGTGGGAAGGGGTGGACCCAGTACTTC
>TRBV6-1|-|TRBJ1-6|TRBD1
CAITTRTGTNSPLHF
TGTGCCATAACAACTCGGACAGGAACTAATTCACCCCTCCACTTT
>TRBV30|-|TRBJ2-1|TRBD2
CAWSVRFGGGNEQFF
TGTGCCTGGAGTGTCAGGTTTGGCGGGGGGAATGAGCAGTTCTTC
>TRBV6-1|-|TRBJ2-4|-
CASSEGQGLTKNIQYF
TGTGCCAGCAGTGAAGGACAGGGACTGACCAAAAACATTCAGTACTTC
>TRBV12-5|-|TRBJ1-2|-
CASGRDLQLQGYTF
TGTGCTAGTGGTCGGGACCTTCAACTACAAGGCTACACCTTC
>TRBV7-2|-|TRBJ1-2|TRBD1
CASSSSGTEGGYTF
TGTGCCAGCAGCTCTTCCGGGACAGAGGGCGGCTACACCTTC